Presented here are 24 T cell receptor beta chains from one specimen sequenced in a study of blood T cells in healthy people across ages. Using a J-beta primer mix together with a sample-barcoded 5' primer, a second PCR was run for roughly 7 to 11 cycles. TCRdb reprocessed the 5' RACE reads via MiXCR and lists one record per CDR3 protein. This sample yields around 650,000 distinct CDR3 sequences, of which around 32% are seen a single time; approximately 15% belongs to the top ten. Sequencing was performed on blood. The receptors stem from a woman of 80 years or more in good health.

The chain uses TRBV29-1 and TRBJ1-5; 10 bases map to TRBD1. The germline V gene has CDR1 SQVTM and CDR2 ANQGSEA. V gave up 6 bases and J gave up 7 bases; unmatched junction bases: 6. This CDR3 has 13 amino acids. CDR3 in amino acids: CSVSRDRGQPQHF. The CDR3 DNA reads TGCAGCGTGAGCCGGGACAGGGGCCAGCCCCAGCATTTT.

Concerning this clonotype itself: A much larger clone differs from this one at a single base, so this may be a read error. CDR3 in DNA: TGCAGTGCTATCCCTGGTGGCTGCACCTTC. Translation gives CSAIPGGCTF. The chain has TRBV20-1 and TRBJ1-2; D is undetermined. In germline, CDR1 is DFQATT, CDR2 SNEGSKA (reference sequence). The CDR3 length is 10 residues.

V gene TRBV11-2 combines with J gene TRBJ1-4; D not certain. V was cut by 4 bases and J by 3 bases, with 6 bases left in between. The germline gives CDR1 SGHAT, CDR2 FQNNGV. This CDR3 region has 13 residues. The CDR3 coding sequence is TGTGCCAGCAGCTCCACCTCTAATGAAAAACTGTTTTTT. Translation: CASSSTSNEKLFF.

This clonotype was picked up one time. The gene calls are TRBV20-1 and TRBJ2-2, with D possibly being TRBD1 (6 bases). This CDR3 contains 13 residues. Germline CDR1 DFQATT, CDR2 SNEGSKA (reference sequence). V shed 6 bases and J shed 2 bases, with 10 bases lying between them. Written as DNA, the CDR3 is TGCAGTGCCAGACAGGACAACACCGGGGAGCTGTTTTTT. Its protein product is CSARQDNTGELFF.

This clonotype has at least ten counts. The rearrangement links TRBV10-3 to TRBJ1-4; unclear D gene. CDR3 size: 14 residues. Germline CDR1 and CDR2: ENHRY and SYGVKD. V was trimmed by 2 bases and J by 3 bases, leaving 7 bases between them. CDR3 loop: CAISEVNSNEKLFF. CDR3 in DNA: TGTGCCATCAGTGAGGTGAATTCTAATGAAAAACTGTTTTTT.

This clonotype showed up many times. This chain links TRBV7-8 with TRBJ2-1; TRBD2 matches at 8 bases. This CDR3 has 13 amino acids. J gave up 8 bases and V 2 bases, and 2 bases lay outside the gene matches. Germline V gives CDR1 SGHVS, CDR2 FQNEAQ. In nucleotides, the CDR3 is TGTGCCAGCAGCTTAAGACTAGCGTATGAGCAGTTCTTC. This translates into CASSLRLAYEQFF.

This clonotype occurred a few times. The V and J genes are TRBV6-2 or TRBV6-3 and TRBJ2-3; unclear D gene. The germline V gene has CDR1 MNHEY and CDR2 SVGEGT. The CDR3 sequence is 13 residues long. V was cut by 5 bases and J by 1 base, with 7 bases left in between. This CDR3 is CASSRDGTDTQYF. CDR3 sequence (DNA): TGTGCCAGCAGTAGGGATGGCACAGATACGCAGTATTTT.

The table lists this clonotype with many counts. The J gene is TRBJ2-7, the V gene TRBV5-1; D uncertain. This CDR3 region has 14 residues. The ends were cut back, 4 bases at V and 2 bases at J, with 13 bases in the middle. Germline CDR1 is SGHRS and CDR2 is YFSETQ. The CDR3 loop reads CASSPRADAYEQYF. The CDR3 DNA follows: TGCGCCAGCAGCCCCCGGGCAGATGCCTACGAGCAGTACTTC.

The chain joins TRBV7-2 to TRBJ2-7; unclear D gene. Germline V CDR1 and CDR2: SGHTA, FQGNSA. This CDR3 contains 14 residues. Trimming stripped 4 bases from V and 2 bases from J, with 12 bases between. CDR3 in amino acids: CASSWYQKTYEQYF. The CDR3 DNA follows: TGTGCCAGCAGCTGGTATCAGAAGACCTACGAGCAGTACTTC.

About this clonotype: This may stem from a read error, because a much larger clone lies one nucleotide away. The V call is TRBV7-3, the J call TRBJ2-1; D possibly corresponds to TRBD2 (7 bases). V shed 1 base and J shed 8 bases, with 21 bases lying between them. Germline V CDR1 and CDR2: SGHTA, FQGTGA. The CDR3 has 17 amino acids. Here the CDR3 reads CASSLKMIGGGADEQFF. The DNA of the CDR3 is TGTGCCAGCAGCTTAAAAATGATTGGGGGGGGGGCGGATGAGCAGTTCTTC.

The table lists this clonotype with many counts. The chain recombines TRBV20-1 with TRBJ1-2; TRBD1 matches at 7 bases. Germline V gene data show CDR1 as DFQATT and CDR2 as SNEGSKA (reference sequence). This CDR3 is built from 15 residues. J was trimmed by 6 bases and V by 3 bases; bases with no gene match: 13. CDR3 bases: TGCAGTGCTAGGGCCGTTAGGGGGCGCGGGGATGGCTACACCTTC. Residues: CSARAVRGRGDGYTF.

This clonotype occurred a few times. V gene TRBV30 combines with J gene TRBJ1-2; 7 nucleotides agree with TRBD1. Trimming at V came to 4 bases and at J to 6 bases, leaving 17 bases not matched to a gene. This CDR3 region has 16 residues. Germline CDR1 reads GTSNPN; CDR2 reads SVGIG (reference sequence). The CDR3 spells CAWTQPGGVGGNGYTF. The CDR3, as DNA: TGTGCCTGGACCCAACCTGGGGGGGTAGGGGGCAATGGCTACACCTTC.

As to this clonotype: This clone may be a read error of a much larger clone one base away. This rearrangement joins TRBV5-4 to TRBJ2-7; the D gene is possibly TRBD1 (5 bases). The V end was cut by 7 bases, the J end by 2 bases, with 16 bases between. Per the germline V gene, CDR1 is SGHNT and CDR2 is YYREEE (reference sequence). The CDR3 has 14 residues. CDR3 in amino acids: CASGAEGVAYEQYF. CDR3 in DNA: TGTGCCAGCGGGGCCGAAGGGGTGGCCTACGAGCAGTACTTC.

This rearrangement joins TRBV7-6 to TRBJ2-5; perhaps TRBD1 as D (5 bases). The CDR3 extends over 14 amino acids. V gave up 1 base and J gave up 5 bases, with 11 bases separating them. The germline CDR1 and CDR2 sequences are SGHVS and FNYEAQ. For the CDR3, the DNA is TGTGCCAGCAGCTTAGATCAGGGTTATGAGACCCAGTACTTC. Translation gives CASSLDQGYETQYF.

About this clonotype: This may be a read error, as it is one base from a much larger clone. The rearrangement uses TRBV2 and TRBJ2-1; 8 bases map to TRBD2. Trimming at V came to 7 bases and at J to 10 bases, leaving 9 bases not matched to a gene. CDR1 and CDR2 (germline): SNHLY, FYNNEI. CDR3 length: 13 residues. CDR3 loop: CASKRTSNYEQFF. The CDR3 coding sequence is TGTGCCAGCAAACGGACTAGCAACTACGAGCAGTTCTTC.

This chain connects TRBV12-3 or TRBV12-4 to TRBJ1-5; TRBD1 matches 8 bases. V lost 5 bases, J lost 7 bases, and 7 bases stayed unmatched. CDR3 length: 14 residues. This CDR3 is CASSGDRLIQPQHF. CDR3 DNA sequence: TGTGCCAGCAGTGGGGACAGGCTCATACAGCCCCAGCATTTT.

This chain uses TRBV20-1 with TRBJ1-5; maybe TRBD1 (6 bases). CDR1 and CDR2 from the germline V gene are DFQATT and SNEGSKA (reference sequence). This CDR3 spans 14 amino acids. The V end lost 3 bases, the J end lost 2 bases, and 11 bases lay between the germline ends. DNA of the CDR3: TGCAGTGCTAGTTGGGGGGCTGGCAATCAGCCCCAGCATTTT. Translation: CSASWGAGNQPQHF.

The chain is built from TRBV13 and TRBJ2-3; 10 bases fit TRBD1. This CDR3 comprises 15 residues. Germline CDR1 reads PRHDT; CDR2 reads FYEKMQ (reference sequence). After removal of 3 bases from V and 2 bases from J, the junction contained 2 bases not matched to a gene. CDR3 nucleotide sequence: TGTGCCAGCAGCTTGGGACAGGGGTACACAGATACGCAGTATTTT. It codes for CASSLGQGYTDTQYF.

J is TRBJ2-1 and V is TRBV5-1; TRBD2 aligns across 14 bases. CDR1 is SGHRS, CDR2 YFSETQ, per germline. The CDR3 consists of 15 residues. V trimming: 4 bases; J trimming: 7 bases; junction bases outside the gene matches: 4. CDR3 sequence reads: CASSIGLAGGNEQFF. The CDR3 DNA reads TGCGCCAGCAGCATCGGACTAGCGGGGGGAAATGAGCAGTTCTTC.

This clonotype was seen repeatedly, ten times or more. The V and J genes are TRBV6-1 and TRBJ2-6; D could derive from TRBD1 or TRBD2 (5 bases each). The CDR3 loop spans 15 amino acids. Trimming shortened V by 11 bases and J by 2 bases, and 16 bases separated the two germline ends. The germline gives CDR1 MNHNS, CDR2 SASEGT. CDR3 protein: CASYLRDAGANVLTF. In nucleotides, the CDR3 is TGTGCCTCATACTTAAGGGACGCTGGGGCCAACGTCCTGACTTTC.

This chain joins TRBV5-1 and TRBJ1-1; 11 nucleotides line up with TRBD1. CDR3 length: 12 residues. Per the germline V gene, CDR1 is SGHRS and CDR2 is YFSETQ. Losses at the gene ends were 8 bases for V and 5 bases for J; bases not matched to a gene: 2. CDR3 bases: TGCGCCAGTGGACAGGGGGCAACTGAAGCTTTCTTT. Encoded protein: CASGQGATEAFF.

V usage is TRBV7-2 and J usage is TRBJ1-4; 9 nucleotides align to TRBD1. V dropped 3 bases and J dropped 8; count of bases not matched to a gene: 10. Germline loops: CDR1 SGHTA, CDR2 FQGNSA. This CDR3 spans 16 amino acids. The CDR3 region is CASSLGRTGVGEKLFF. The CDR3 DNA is TGTGCCAGCAGCTTGGGCCGGACAGGGGTAGGCGAAAAACTGTTTTTT.

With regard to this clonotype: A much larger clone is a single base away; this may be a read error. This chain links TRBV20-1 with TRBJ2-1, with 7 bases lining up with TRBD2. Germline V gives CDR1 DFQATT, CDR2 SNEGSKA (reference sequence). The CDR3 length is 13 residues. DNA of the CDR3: TGCAGTGCTAGGACTAGCTCCTACACTGAGCAGTTCTTC. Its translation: CSARTSSYTEQFF.

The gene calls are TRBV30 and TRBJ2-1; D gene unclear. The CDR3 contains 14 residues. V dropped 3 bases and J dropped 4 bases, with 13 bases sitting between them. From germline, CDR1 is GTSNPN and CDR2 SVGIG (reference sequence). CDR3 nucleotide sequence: TGTGCCTGGAGGGTAGATGCGATTTACAATGAGCAGTTCTTC. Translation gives CAWRVDAIYNEQFF.